This is a list of T cell receptor beta chains from one sample in a study of shared clonotypes between healthy human individuals. Repertoires were generated with immunoSEQ multiplex PCR, while TCRdb's copy carries only in-frame clones and drops some. The sample lists nearly 2 million clones, about 95% occurring once. The sequenced sample consisted of naive CD8+ T cells sorted from blood. The origin of the receptors is a man younger than 35 in good health. Both conserved end residues are part of each CDR3. A D gene is named only where the DNA matches it firmly. Rows give clone size only sometimes, using once, few, many, or a class for an expanded clone.

TRBJ2-1,NA,NA,TRBV4-1,CASSQDLEAEQFF,TGCGCCAGCAGCCAAGATTTGGAGGCTGAGCAGTTCTTC
TRBJ1-1,NA,NA,TRBV14,CASSQDRRVSDTEAFF,TGTGCCAGCAGCCAAGATAGGCGGGTGAGCGACACTGAAGCTTTCTTT
TRBJ2-2,NA,NA,TRBV6-6,CASSYEGGELFF,TGTGCCAGCAGTTACGAGGGCGGGGAGCTGTTTTTT
TRBJ2-3,NA,TRBD1,TRBV4-1,CASSRPGTGTDTQYF,TGCGCCAGCAGCCGACCCGGGACAGGGACAGATACGCAGTATTTT
TRBJ1-1,NA,NA,TRBV7-9,CASSSEGNTEAFF,TGTGCCAGCAGCTCAGAGGGGAACACTGAAGCTTTCTTT
TRBJ2-7,NA,NA,TRBV5-8,CASTHGSSYEQYF,TGTGCCAGCACCCACGGGAGCTCCTACGAGCAGTACTTC
TRBJ2-3,NA,TRBD2,TRBV6-1,CASSEYTRGGDTQYF,TGTGCCAGCAGTGAATACACGCGGGGGGGAGATACGCAGTATTTT
TRBJ2-7,once,TRBD1,TRBV7-2,CASSLASVGQGAYEQYF,TGTGCCAGCAGCTTAGCGTCTGTGGGACAGGGGGCTTACGAGCAGTACTTC
TRBJ2-1,NA,TRBD2,TRBV13,CASSQKLAGVYNEQFF,TGTGCCAGCAGCCAAAAACTAGCGGGAGTCTACAATGAGCAGTTCTTC
TRBJ2-5,NA,TRBD2,TRBV5-6,CASSPVGLAEQETQYF,TGTGCCAGCAGCCCGGTCGGGCTAGCGGAACAAGAGACCCAGTACTTC
TRBJ2-7,NA,NA,TRBV14,CASSQEVPLGCYEQYF,TGTGCCAGCAGCCAAGAAGTTCCCTTAGGGTGCTACGAGCAGTACTTC
TRBJ2-7,NA,NA,TRBV7-6,CASSIRWDSSYEQYF,TGTGCCAGCAGCATACGCTGGGACTCCTCCTACGAGCAGTACTTC
TRBJ2-7,NA,TRBD2,TRBV4-1,CASSRRLAASYEQYF,TGCGCCAGCAGCCGACGACTAGCGGCGTCCTACGAGCAGTACTTC
TRBJ2-5,NA,TRBD2,TRBV28,CASTTPGLAPQETQYF,TGTGCCAGCACCACCCCGGGACTAGCGCCTCAAGAGACCCAGTACTTC
TRBJ2-5,NA,TRBD2,TRBV28,CASSLRLTSGGSGETQYF,TGTGCCAGCAGTTTAAGGTTGACTAGCGGGGGGAGCGGAGAGACCCAGTACTTC
TRBJ2-2,NA,NA,TRBV4-1,CASSQTDSNTGELFF,TGCGCCAGCAGCCAAACGGACAGCAACACCGGGGAGCTGTTTTTT
TRBJ2-7,NA,NA,TRBV6-6,CASSLGDTGSYEQYF,TGTGCCAGCAGTTTGGGGGACACAGGTTCCTACGAGCAGTACTTC
TRBJ2-7,NA,NA,TRBV18,CASSPGGYEQYF,TGTGCCAGCTCACCTGGCGGCTACGAGCAGTACTTC
TRBJ2-5,NA,NA,TRBV27,CASSSLETQYF,TGTGCCAGCAGTTCCTTGGAGACCCAGTACTTC
TRBJ2-1,NA,NA,TRBV7-9,CASSKTSEQFF,TGTGCCAGCAGCAAGACATCTGAGCAGTTCTTC
TRBJ2-7,NA,TRBD2,TRBV19,CASIRGLASYEQYF,TGTGCCAGTATTAGGGGACTAGCGAGCTACGAGCAGTACTTC
TRBJ1-2,NA,NA,TRBV5-1,CASSSDGSYGYTF,TGCGCCAGCAGCTCGGACGGGAGCTATGGCTACACCTTC
TRBJ2-3,NA,NA,TRBV7-9,CASSFSGGSTDTQYF,TGTGCCAGCAGCTTTTCCGGCGGTAGCACAGATACGCAGTATTTT
TRBJ2-7,NA,NA,TRBV4-2,CASSTTKGDYEQYF,TGTGCCAGCAGCACGACAAAGGGGGACTACGAGCAGTACTTC
TRBJ2-7,NA,TRBD1,TRBV27,CASSPSLGDRVEYEQYF,TGTGCCAGCAGTCCCTCCCTGGGGGACAGGGTGGAGTACGAGCAGTACTTC
TRBJ2-5,NA,NA,TRBV6-5,CASSFGAQDGRETQYF,TGTGCCAGCAGTTTTGGGGCTCAGGACGGGCGGGAGACCCAGTACTTC
TRBJ2-4,NA,TRBD1,TRBV7-9,CASSLFDREGLNIQYF,TGTGCCAGCAGCTTATTCGACAGGGAAGGTCTAAACATTCAGTACTTC
TRBJ2-3,NA,NA,TRBV6-1,CASSEGTWVTDTQYF,TGTGCCAGCAGTGAAGGGACGTGGGTCACAGATACGCAGTATTTT
TRBJ1-2,NA,NA,TRBV5-4,CASSGDTPGYTF,TGTGCCAGCAGCGGGGACACTCCTGGCTACACCTTC
TRBJ2-1,NA,NA,TRBV6-6,CASSYSGTQYNEQFF,TGTGCCAGCAGTTACTCGGGGACCCAGTACAATGAGCAGTTCTTC
TRBJ2-1,NA,TRBD2,TRBV9,CASTNKGLANNEQFF,TGTGCCAGCACAAATAAAGGACTAGCGAACAATGAGCAGTTCTTC
TRBJ1-2,NA,TRBD1,TRBV2,CASREHQGQGVDGYTF,TGTGCCAGCAGGGAACACCAGGGACAGGGCGTTGATGGCTACACCTTC
TRBJ1-4,NA,NA,TRBV4-1,CASSQVLGPTNEKLFF,TGCGCCAGCAGCCAAGTACTGGGGCCAACTAATGAAAAACTGTTTTTT
TRBJ1-4,NA,NA,TRBV7-6,CASSVERERSEKLFF,TGTGCCAGCAGCGTCGAGCGGGAACGGAGTGAAAAACTGTTTTTT
TRBJ2-5,NA,TRBD2,TRBV7-2,CASSLRSLAVPETQYF,TGTGCCAGCAGCTTACGTTCACTAGCGGTCCCAGAGACCCAGTACTTC
TRBJ1-1,NA,NA,TRBV4-3,CASSQDRLGVGEAFF,TGCGCCAGCAGCCAAGATAGGCTCGGGGTCGGTGAAGCTTTCTTT
TRBJ1-1,NA,NA,TRBV11-2,CASSLSEKTEAFF,TGTGCCAGCAGCTTAAGTGAAAAGACTGAAGCTTTCTTT
TRBJ2-2,NA,NA,TRBV21-1,CASMKGQVAIGELFF,TGTGCCAGCATGAAGGGGCAGGTGGCTATCGGGGAGCTGTTTTTT
TRBJ1-1,NA,NA,TRBV18,CASSRLGGTEAFF,TGTGCCAGCTCACGACTCGGGGGGACTGAAGCTTTCTTT
TRBJ2-5,NA,NA,TRBV28,CASSPGEYGETQYF,TGTGCCAGCAGTCCGGGGGAGTACGGGGAGACCCAGTACTTC
TRBJ2-7,NA,NA,TRBV2,CASSEDYEQYF,TGTGCCAGCAGCGAGGACTACGAGCAGTACTTC
TRBJ2-5,NA,NA,TRBV10-3,CATGETQYF,TGTGCCACCGGAGAGACCCAGTACTTC
TRBJ1-1,NA,NA,TRBV10-1,CASSGSEGGTEAFF,TGCGCCAGCAGTGGGTCTGAGGGAGGCACTGAAGCTTTCTTT
TRBJ2-2,NA,NA,TRBV4-2,CASSLEGILTGELFF,TGTGCCAGCAGCCTGGAGGGAATACTCACCGGGGAGCTGTTTTTT
TRBJ2-1,NA,TRBD1,TRBV11-2,CASSSEGTGEQFF,TGTGCCAGCAGCTCTGAGGGGACAGGGGAGCAGTTCTTC